Described below is a single TCR beta chain sequence and its context. Its antigen is still unknown. Within one base of it there is no much larger clone, and no base qualities were kept. This record comes from a study of blood T cell repertoires in COVID-19 (dated by TCRdb to between 2020 and 2021). Study-level background: Samples from collaborators originated in the United States, Italy and Spain and spanned both the acute and convalescent phases of COVID-19. HLA class I and class II types, where available, came from metadata supplied by the sample provider rather than from assay-based typing. Deeply sampled blood TCRbeta repertoires from subjects exposed to, actively infected with, or recovered from COVID-19 were included in the dataset. The samples were drawn from two sources: the first 160 participants of the ongoing ImmuneRACE study, and over 950 subjects contributed by 6 global collaborators. The prospective study material was composed of cDNA or gDNA derived from T cells, B-cell-depleted T cells, or PBMCs. The repertoires were released in a freely available public database meant as a resource for research on the immune response to SARS-CoV-2. The sample metadata nearly always contained a de-identified subject ID, COVID-19 status, age in years and sex.

TCRbeta CDR3 regions were amplified from genomic DNA using the immunoSEQ Assay, a bias-controlled multiplex PCR. Regarding the original processing steps: Nucleated cell counts per sample were estimated from amplification of reference gene primers within the assay. Sequence reads were collapsed and filtered to measure the absolute abundance of every unique TCRbeta CDR3 rearrangement. Productive Simpson clonality was computed per sample as the square root of Simpson's diversity index over productive rearrangements. Not all clones reach the TCRdb copy of this immuneACCESS table, which keeps in-frame sequences only. Checked studies attribute under half of the gap to unresolved V genes and leave the rest unexplained. The V and J calls and the clone size are those of that table, but D and trimming were determined from the DNA. The sample contains roughly 230,000 clones, approximately 83% of them found a single time. In total, the top ten clones hold 6% to 9.5% of the sample.

Whole blood was collected in K2EDTA tubes by collaborating institutions according to the institutions' own protocols. For TCRbeta analysis, collaborator samples were shipped as frozen whole blood, as isolated PBMCs, or as DNA extracted from either sample type. CDR1 and CDR2, looked up from the germline V gene, are MGHRA and YSYEKL. From the cysteine through the phenylalanine, the CDR3 covers 15 amino acids. CDR3 DNA is the only sequence kept; it has 45 bases, read in frame from the first base. V is pruned by 5 bases and J by 9 bases, leaving 10 bases of the junction without a gene match. General study outcomes and caveats: How much clinical and demographic metadata was included differed by source and by participant, and the metadata was provided uncurated.

This sequence uses TRBV4-1 and TRBJ1-6; TRBD1 lines up with 7 middle nucleotides. The TCR sequence derives from a woman in her forties or fifties with acute or convalescent COVID-19. The sample consisted of peripheral blood. At the DNA level, the sequence is TGCGCCAGCAGCGGGGATTGGGCAGGGGGTTCACCCCTCCACTTT. The translation is CASSGDWAGGSPLHF.